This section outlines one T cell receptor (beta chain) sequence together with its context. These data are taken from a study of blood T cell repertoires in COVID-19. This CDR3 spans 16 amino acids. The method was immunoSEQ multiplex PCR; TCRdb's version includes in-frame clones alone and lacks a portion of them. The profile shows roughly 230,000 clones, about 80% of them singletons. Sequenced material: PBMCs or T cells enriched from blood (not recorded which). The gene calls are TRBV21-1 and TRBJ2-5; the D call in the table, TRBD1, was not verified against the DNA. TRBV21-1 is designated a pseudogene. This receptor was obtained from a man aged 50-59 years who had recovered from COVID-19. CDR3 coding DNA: TGTGCCAGCAGCCAATTACCGGGACAGGGTATGAAGACCCAGTACTTC. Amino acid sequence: CASSQLPGQGMKTQYF.